Listed below are T cell receptor beta chains from one sample, sequenced in a study of T cell responses to AZD1222 COVID-19 vaccine. Sequenced by immunoSEQ multiplex PCR; TCRdb stores in-frame clones only, minus some. The sample contains approximately 77,000 clones, more than 90% of which appear only once. The sequencing here drew on peripheral blood, taken 28 days after the second AZD1222 dose. The source is an adult who received the AZD1222 COVID-19 vaccine. Each CDR3 is given with its conserved first and last residue. Each record gives: D gene, clone size, V gene, J gene, CDR3 DNA, CDR3 protein. The D gene is left open where the match is weak. Some rows mark clone size as missing; the rest say once, few, many or name a class of expanded clone.

>NA|NA|TRBV27|TRBJ2-2
TGTGCCAGCAGTTCGCCTGCAGGGCGGGATCACACCGGGGAGCTGTTTTTT
CASSSPAGRDHTGELFF
>TRBD2|NA|TRBV6-5|TRBJ2-7
TGTGCCAGCGCTACACTAGCGGGAGAGCGGGTGCAGTACTTC
CASATLAGERVQYF
>NA|NA|TRBV12-2|TRBJ1-5
TGTGCAAGTCGCTTACGGTATGGTAGTCGAGTGAGCAATCAGCCCCAGCATTTT
CASRLRYGSRVSNQPQHF
>NA|NA|TRBV6-1|TRBJ1-5
TGTGCCAGCAGTGAGTATCAGCCCCAGCATTTT
CASSEYQPQHF
>NA|NA|TRBV6-2/TRBV6-3|TRBJ2-3
TGTGCCAGCAGTTTATTCACAGATACGCAGTATTTT
CASSLFTDTQYF
>NA|NA|TRBV6-5|TRBJ2-7
TGTGCCAGCAGTTCGCCCGAAATAGGCTACTACGAGCAGTACTTC
CASSSPEIGYYEQYF
>TRBD2|once|TRBV9|TRBJ2-2
TGTGCCAGCATGAGGGGAATTGGACTAGCGTCGGACACCGGGGAGCTGTTTTTT
CASMRGIGLASDTGELFF
>NA|NA|TRBV28|TRBJ1-1
TGTGCCAGCAGGTTGCAGCGCACTGAAGCTTTCTTT
CASRLQRTEAFF
>NA|NA|TRBV7-8|TRBJ1-5
TGTGCCAGCAGCGTTACGGACCAGCCCCAGCATTTT
CASSVTDQPQHF
>NA|once|TRBV4-2|TRBJ1-1
TGTGCCAGCAGCCCTGTGCAGGGGCAGAACACTGAAGCTTTCTTT
CASSPVQGQNTEAFF
>NA|NA|TRBV29-1|TRBJ1-4
TGCAGCGTTGGAGTTGCAACTAATGAAAAACTGTTTTTT
CSVGVATNEKLFF
>NA|NA|TRBV6-5|TRBJ2-7
TGTGCCAGCACAAGCGCCGGTAGTGCCTACGAGCAGTACTTC
CASTSAGSAYEQYF
>NA|NA|TRBV14|TRBJ2-1
TGTGCCAGCAGCCAAGATCTCTTGGGTGAGCAGTTCTTC
CASSQDLLGEQFF
>NA|NA|TRBV12-3/TRBV12-4|TRBJ2-5
TGTGCCAGCAGTTTAGTCTGGCAAGAGACCCAGTACTTC
CASSLVWQETQYF
>TRBD2|once|TRBV5-6|TRBJ2-7
TGTGCCAGCAGCTCCGACCTAGCGGGCTCCTCCTACGAGCAGTACTTC
CASSSDLAGSSYEQYF
>TRBD1|NA|TRBV6-6|TRBJ1-2
TGTGCCAGCAGTCCACGGACAGGGTCAAACTATGGCTACACCTTC
CASSPRTGSNYGYTF
>TRBD2|NA|TRBV3-1/TRBV3-2|TRBJ2-3
TGTGCCAGCAGCCAAGGGACTAGCGGGAGGTTCAGTAGTACGCAGTATTTT
CASSQGTSGRFSSTQYF
>NA|NA|TRBV6-5|TRBJ2-1
TGTGCCAGCAGTACTACGTCCGGGACCGGGGGGCAGTTCTTC
CASSTTSGTGGQFF
>NA|NA|TRBV7-9|TRBJ1-6
TGTGCCAGCAGCTTAGCAGTAGGGGTTAACTCACCCCTCCACTTT
CASSLAVGVNSPLHF
>NA|NA|TRBV7-9|TRBJ2-1
TGTGCCAGCAGCTTAGATAGGCTAGATAGGAGCTCCTACAATGAGCAGTTCTTC
CASSLDRLDRSSYNEQFF
>NA|NA|TRBV4-1|TRBJ2-1
TGCGCCAGCAGCCAAGATCAACCAGGGGAACCCTACAATGAGCAGTTCTTC
CASSQDQPGEPYNEQFF
>TRBD2|NA|TRBV7-8|TRBJ2-7
TGTGCCAGCAGCCCTGGGGGGGTTGCGTCGTTCTACGAGCAGTACTTC
CASSPGGVASFYEQYF
>TRBD1|NA|TRBV28|TRBJ1-2
TGTGCCAGCAACACCGGGACAGCTGGCTACACCTTC
CASNTGTAGYTF
>NA|NA|TRBV28|TRBJ1-1
TGTGCCAGCGGGGGGCGGGTCACTGAAGCTTTCTTT
CASGGRVTEAFF
>NA|NA|TRBV3-1/TRBV3-2|TRBJ2-3
TGTGCCAGCAGCCAAGATCGTACTAGCCGAAAGGAAGATACGCAGTATTTT
CASSQDRTSRKEDTQYF
>NA|NA|TRBV19|TRBJ2-2
TGTGCCAGTAGTATAAGCGGAACGAACACCGGGGAGCTGTTTTTT
CASSISGTNTGELFF
>NA|NA|TRBV19|TRBJ2-3
TGTGCCAGTAGTTGGACAGCTAACACAGATACGCAGTATTTT
CASSWTANTDTQYF
>NA|NA|TRBV19|TRBJ1-6
TGTGCCAGTAGAGCCACGAGGATGGGCCCTTCACCCCTCCACTTT
CASRATRMGPSPLHF
>NA|NA|TRBV30|TRBJ1-4
TGTGCCTTCGCCGACGGCGCAACTAATGAAAAACTGTTTTTT
CAFADGATNEKLFF
>TRBD1|NA|TRBV3-1/TRBV3-2|TRBJ1-6
TGTGCCAGCAGCGCTGACAGACAGGGTACTTCACCCCTCCACTTT
CASSADRQGTSPLHF